The 27 T cell receptor beta chains below come from one sample, sequenced in a study of monozygotic twins with inflammatory bowel disease. TCRdb reprocessed the 5' RACE reads and keeps a single row for each CDR3 protein, giving no DNA. The sample has over 350,000 distinct CDR3 sequences; the top ten hold about 2.5%. The sequencing input was blood. These TCRs come from a human donor with ulcerative colitis or Crohn's disease, or a healthy co-twin of an affected twin (not recorded which).

This sequence joins TRBV6-1 and TRBJ1-4; TCRdb lists TRBD1, though no DNA is available to test this call. This CDR3 has 15 amino acids. The germline V gene has CDR1 MNHNS and CDR2 SASEGT. This chain's CDR3 is CASSTLQGRSEILFF.

V usage is TRBV11-2 and J usage is TRBJ2-1. In germline, CDR1 is SGHAT, CDR2 FQNNGV. The CDR3 runs to 15 residues. The CDR3 loop is CASSIQGSSGNEQFF.

The chain carries TRBV28 and TRBJ2-7; TCRdb's assignment of TRBD2 cannot be checked, as there is no DNA. The CDR3 has 16 residues. From germline, CDR1 is MDHEN and CDR2 SYDVKM. CDR3 loop: CASSLSRGVQLYEQYF.

The V gene is TRBV4-2, the J gene TRBJ2-5; the D call of TRBD2 rests on TCRdb alone, since no DNA is present to check it. The germline gives CDR1 LGHNA, CDR2 YNFKEQ. This CDR3 is built from 19 residues. CDR3 sequence: CASSQDHVVLAGDGETQYF.

The chain recombines TRBV4-1 with TRBJ1-6. The CDR3 has 12 amino acids. Germline CDR1 MGHRA, CDR2 YSYEKL. This CDR3 reads CASSQFSSPLHF.

The gene calls are TRBV24-1 and TRBJ1-1. CDR3 length equals 12 residues. CDR1 and CDR2 from the germline V gene are KGHDR and SFDVKD. The CDR3 is CATSDLRGEAFF.

The rearrangement joins TRBV20-1 to TRBJ2-7. This CDR3 is 13 amino acids long. Per germline, CDR1 DFQATT and CDR2 SNEGSKA (reference sequence). CDR3 residues: CSASGIGPYEQYF.

This chain links TRBV7-2 with TRBJ1-4; the D call of TRBD1 rests on TCRdb alone, since no DNA is present to check it. CDR3 length: 14 residues. CDR1 SGHTA and CDR2 FQGNSA come from the germline V gene. The CDR3 region is CASSLLTGNEKLFF.

The chain is built from TRBV6-5 and TRBJ2-1; TCRdb's assignment of TRBD1 cannot be checked, as there is no DNA. The CDR3 covers 15 residues. The V gene's germline CDR1 is MNHEY and CDR2 SVGAGI. CDR3 sequence: CASSYDRGVYNEQFF.

This rearrangement joins TRBV5-1 to TRBJ2-1; TCRdb selects TRBD2, and the lack of DNA leaves this call unchecked. CDR1 and CDR2 from the germline V gene are SGHRS and YFSETQ. CDR3 length equals 18 residues. The CDR3 here is CASKGSPGLASSYNEQFF.

This chain links TRBV20-1 with TRBJ2-7; the TRBD1 assignment by TCRdb is unverifiable without DNA. This CDR3 contains 15 residues. The V gene's germline CDR1 is DFQATT and CDR2 SNEGSKA (reference sequence). This chain's CDR3 is CSARDPLAGVSEQYF.

This chain connects TRBV7-9 to TRBJ2-2; TCRdb names TRBD1, which stays unverified in the absence of DNA. CDR1 and CDR2 from the germline V gene are SEHNR and FQNEAQ (reference sequence). CDR3 length: 15 residues. The CDR3 sequence is CASSLQRTGHGELFF.

The genes are TRBV7-2 and TRBJ1-3; TCRdb's assignment of TRBD1 cannot be checked, as there is no DNA. This CDR3 is built from 16 residues. CDR1 is SGHTA and CDR2 is FQGNSA in the germline V gene. Here the CDR3 reads CASSLVWDSSGNTIYF.

The rearrangement links TRBV18 to TRBJ2-2; TCRdb's D gene call, TRBD1, goes unchecked for lack of DNA. CDR1 and CDR2 (germline): KGHSH, LQKENI. This CDR3 spans 17 amino acids. CDR3 protein: CASSPVAGALFTGELFF.

This sequence joins TRBV12-3 or TRBV12-4 and TRBJ2-3; TCRdb's D call of TRBD1 is untestable without DNA. The CDR3 sequence is 18 residues long. CDR3 loop: CASSLPSGRGGDTDTQYF.

The chain has TRBV3-1 and TRBJ2-3; TCRdb proposes TRBD1, but this gene call is untestable without DNA. Germline V CDR1 and CDR2: LGHDT, YNNKEL (reference sequence). The CDR3 extends over 15 amino acids. CDR3: CASSQSDGAPDTQYF.

The rearrangement joins TRBV7-9 to TRBJ2-1. Germline V gene lookup returns CDR1 SEHNR and CDR2 FQNEAQ (reference sequence). The CDR3 runs to 17 residues. The chain's CDR3 is CASSPPRLGSSYNEQFF.

CDR3 sequence: CSVEPLIQGREQYF. This chain uses TRBV29-1 with TRBJ2-7; TCRdb returns TRBD1, unconfirmable since there is no DNA. This CDR3 contains 14 residues. CDR1 is SQVTM, CDR2 ANQGSEA, per germline.

This chain joins TRBV4-2 and TRBJ2-7. Germline-derived CDR1 and CDR2 are LGHNA and YNFKEQ. The CDR3 spans 13 residues. The CDR3 spells CASSQDRPYEQYF.

The chain is built from TRBV12-3 or TRBV12-4 and TRBJ2-5; TCRdb outputs TRBD1, but without DNA this stays unchecked. The CDR3 extends over 14 amino acids. This CDR3 is CASMIRDGSPTQYF.

This sequence joins TRBV12-3 or TRBV12-4 and TRBJ1-5. The CDR3 loop spans 16 amino acids. The CDR3: CASSFRTHDSNQPQHF.

This sequence joins TRBV7-6 and TRBJ2-7. Germline V gene data show CDR1 as SGHVS and CDR2 as FNYEAQ. The length of the CDR3 is 13 residues. The CDR3 protein is CASSPVGLYEQYF. The complete variable domain, with remaining parts taken from reference TRBV7-6 and TRBJ2-7, reads GAGVSQSPRYKVTKRGQDVALRCDPISGHVSLYWYRQALGQGPEFLTYFNYEAQQDKSGLPNDRFSAERPEGSISTLTIQRTEQRDSAMYRCASSPVGLYEQYFGPGTRLTVT.

This chain joins TRBV7-9 and TRBJ1-2; the D call of TRBD1 rests on TCRdb alone, since no DNA is present to check it. The CDR3 is made up of 12 amino acids. Germline lookup yields CDR1 SEHNR and CDR2 FQNEAQ (reference sequence). CDR3 residues: CASSLLGDVGTF.

The chain joins TRBV18 to TRBJ1-6. Germline V lookup: CDR1 KGHSH, CDR2 LQKENI. This CDR3 has 15 amino acids. CDR3 loop: CASSPNRQYNSPLHF.

The chain employs TRBV6-1 and TRBJ2-7; the D call from TCRdb, TRBD1, cannot be confirmed without DNA. The germline gives CDR1 MNHNS, CDR2 SASEGT. The CDR3 runs 15 residues. CDR3 in amino acids: CASRPRQGKVYEQYF.

The chain links TRBV18 to TRBJ2-7; the TCRdb D gene call, TRBD2, has no DNA to confirm it. The CDR3 runs to 14 residues. Germline-derived CDR1 and CDR2 are KGHSH and LQKENI. CDR3 residues: CASSPPSRTYEQYF.

The genes are TRBV18 and TRBJ2-7. The CDR3 sequence is 16 residues long. CDR1 and CDR2 from the germline V gene are KGHSH and LQKENI. The CDR3 sequence is CASSPPASRGSYEQYF.